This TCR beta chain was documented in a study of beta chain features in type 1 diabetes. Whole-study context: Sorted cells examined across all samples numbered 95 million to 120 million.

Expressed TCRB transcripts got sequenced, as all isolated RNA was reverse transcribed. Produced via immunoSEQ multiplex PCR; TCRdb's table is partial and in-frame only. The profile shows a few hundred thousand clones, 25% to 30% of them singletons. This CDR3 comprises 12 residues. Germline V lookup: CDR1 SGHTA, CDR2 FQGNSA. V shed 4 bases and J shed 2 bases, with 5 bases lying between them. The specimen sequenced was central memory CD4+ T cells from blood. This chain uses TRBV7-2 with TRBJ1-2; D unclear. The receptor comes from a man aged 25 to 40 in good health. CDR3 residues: CASSSENYGYTF. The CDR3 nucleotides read TGTGCCAGCAGCTCGGAAAACTATGGCTACACCTTC.